The clone carrying this TCR beta chain was seen more than once but under ten times. Its antigen is currently unknown. At least 6 micrograms of total RNA were extracted per sample. This sample was taken from a study of blood T cells in healthy people across ages. Study-wide findings and caveats: Age brought a roughly linear fall in TCR beta diversity measured per million T cells.

Unmatched junction bases numbered 4, after V lost 6 bases and J lost 3 bases. CDR3 length: 14 amino acids. Per the germline V gene, CDR1 is SGHTA and CDR2 is FQGNSA. Then a second PCR, running about 7 to 11 cycles, was carried out with a sample-barcoded 5' primer and a J-beta primer mix. Tags on each cDNA molecule came from a template-switch adaptor with 12 random nucleotides. MiXCR was run by TCRdb on the 5' RACE reads, yielding one entry per CDR3 protein. The table has roughly 1.9 million distinct CDR3 sequences, roughly 43% seen once. The material sequenced was blood. V gene TRBV7-2 combines with J gene TRBJ1-1; 10 bases map to TRBD1. The TCR comes from a human donor in good health. CDR3 sequence: CASSSTGGDTEAFF. In DNA form, the CDR3 reads TGTGCCAGCAGTTCGACAGGGGGCGACACTGAAGCTTTCTTT.